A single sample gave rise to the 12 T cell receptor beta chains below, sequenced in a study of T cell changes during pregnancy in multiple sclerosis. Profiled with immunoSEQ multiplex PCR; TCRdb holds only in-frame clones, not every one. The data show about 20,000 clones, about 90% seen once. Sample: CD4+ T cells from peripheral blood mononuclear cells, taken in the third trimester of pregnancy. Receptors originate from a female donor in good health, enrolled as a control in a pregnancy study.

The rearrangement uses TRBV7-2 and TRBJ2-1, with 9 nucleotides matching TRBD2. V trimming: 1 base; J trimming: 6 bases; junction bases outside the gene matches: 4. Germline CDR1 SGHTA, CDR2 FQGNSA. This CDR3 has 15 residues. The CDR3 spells CASSLGLAGSNEQFF. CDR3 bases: TGTGCCAGCAGCTTAGGGCTAGCGGGGAGCAATGAGCAGTTCTTC. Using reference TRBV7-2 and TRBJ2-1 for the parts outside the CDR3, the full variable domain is GAGVSQSPSNKVTEKGKDVELRCDPISGHTALYWYRQSLGQGLEFLIYFQGNSAPDKSGLPSDRFSAERTGGSVSTLTIQRTQQEDSAVYLCASSLGLAGSNEQFFGPGTRLTVL.

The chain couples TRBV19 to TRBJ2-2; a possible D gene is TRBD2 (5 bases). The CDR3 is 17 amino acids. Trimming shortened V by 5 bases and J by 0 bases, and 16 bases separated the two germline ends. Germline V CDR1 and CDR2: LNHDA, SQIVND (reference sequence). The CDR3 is CASSPRRGGANTGELFF. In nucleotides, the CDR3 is TGTGCCAGTAGTCCGCGCCGGGGTGGGGCGAACACCGGGGAGCTGTTTTTT. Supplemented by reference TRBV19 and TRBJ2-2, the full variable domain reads DGGITQSPKYLFRKEGQNVTLSCEQNLNHDAMYWYRQDPGQGLRLIYYSQIVNDFQKGDIAEGYSVSREKKESFPLTVTSAQKNPTAFYLCASSPRRGGANTGELFFGEGSRLTVL.

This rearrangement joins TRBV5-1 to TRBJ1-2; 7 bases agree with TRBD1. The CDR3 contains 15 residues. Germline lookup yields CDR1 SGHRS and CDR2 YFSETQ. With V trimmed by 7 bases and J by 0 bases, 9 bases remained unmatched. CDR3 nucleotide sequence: TGCGCCAGCTCTCTAGAGACAGGGCCTAACTATGGCTACACCTTC. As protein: CASSLETGPNYGYTF.

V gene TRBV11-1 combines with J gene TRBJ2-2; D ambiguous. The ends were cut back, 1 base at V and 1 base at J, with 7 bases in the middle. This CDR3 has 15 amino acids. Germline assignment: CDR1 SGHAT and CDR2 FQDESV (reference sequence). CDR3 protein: CASSLGLRNTGELFF. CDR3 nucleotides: TGTGCCAGCAGCTTAGGTCTTCGGAACACCGGGGAGCTGTTTTTT.

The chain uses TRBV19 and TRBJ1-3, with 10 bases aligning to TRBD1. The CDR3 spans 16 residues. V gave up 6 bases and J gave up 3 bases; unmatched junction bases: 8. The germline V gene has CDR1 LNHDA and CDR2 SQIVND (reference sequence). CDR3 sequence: CASRDRDRGGGNTIYF. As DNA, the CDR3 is TGTGCCAGTAGAGACCGGGACAGGGGCGGTGGAAACACCATATATTTT.

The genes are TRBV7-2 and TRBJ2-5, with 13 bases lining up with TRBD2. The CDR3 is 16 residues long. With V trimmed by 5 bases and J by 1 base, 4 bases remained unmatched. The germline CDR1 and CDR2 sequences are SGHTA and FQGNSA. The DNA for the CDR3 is TGTGCCAGCAGCAGGGGGACTAGCGGGGCCCAAGAGACCCAGTACTTC. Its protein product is CASSRGTSGAQETQYF.

The CDR3 sequence is CASSPRTSGGYEQYF. CDR3 coding DNA: TGTGCCAGCAGCCCCAGGACTAGCGGGGGATACGAGCAGTACTTC. The chain uses TRBV7-8 and TRBJ2-7, with 13 bases aligning to TRBD2. CDR1 is SGHVS, CDR2 FQNEAQ, per germline. CDR3 size: 15 residues. With V trimmed by 5 bases and J by 4 bases, 5 bases remained unmatched.

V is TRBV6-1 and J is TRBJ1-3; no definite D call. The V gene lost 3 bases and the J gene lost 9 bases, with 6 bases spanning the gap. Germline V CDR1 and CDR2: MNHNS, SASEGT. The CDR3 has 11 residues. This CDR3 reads CASSDRFTIYF. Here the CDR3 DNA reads TGTGCCAGCAGTGATCGGTTCACCATATATTTT.

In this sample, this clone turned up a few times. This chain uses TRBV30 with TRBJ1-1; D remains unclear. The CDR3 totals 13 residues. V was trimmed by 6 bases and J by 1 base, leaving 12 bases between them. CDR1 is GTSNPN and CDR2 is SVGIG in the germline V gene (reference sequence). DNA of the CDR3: TGTGCCTGCCAGTCCAGTGAGAACACTGAAGCTTTCTTT. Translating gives CACQSSENTEAFF.

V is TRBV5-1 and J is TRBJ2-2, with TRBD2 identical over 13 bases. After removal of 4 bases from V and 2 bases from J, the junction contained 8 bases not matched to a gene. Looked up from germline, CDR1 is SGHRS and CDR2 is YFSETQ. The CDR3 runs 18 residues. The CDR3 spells CASSPGLAGVENTGELFF. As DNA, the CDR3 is TGCGCCAGCAGCCCCGGACTAGCGGGAGTGGAAAACACCGGGGAGCTGTTTTTT.

The CDR3 coding sequence is TGCGCCAGCAGTGAGTCCGGACTAGCGGGAATCCACAATGAGCAGTTCTTC. This encodes CASSESGLAGIHNEQFF. The V gene is TRBV10-1, the J gene TRBJ2-1; 12 bases line up with TRBD2. The CDR3 is made up of 17 amino acids. Germline lookup yields CDR1 WNHNN and CDR2 SYGVQD (reference sequence). V shed 0 bases, J shed 5 bases, and the junction held 5 bases outside the gene matches.

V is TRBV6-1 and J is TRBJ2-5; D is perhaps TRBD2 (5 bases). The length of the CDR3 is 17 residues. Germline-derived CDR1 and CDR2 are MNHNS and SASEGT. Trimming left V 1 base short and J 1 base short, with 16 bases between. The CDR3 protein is CASSEEMRRARQETQYF. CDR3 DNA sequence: TGTGCCAGCAGTGAAGAAATGAGGCGGGCACGCCAAGAGACCCAGTACTTC.